What follows are 25 T cell receptor beta chains derived from one specimen sequenced in a study of blood T cell repertoires in COVID-19. Only in-frame clones appear in the TCRdb table, and some are missing; sequencing was by immunoSEQ multiplex PCR. This sample has 150,000 to 200,000 clones, with around 87% found just once. Sequences were obtained from peripheral blood. The receptors shown here come from a middle-aged man with active or convalescent COVID-19.

The chain combines TRBV7-2 with TRBJ2-7; no clear D gene. V lost 0 bases to trimming and J lost 5 bases, with 8 bases between them. Germline V gene data show CDR1 as SGHTA and CDR2 as FQGNSA. This CDR3 contains 13 residues. CDR3 DNA: TGTGCCAGCAGCTTAGCGCTAAGAAACGAGCAGTACTTC. This translates into CASSLALRNEQYF.

The J gene is TRBJ2-1, the V gene TRBV20-1, with a tentative D call TRBD2 (5 bases). This CDR3 has 14 amino acids. Germline CDR1 DFQATT, CDR2 SNEGSKA (reference sequence). Trimming took off 6 bases at V and 3 bases at J, with 15 bases between the two ends. Written as DNA, the CDR3 is TGCAGTGCCAGTTTGAGGGTCCTCTACAATGAGCAGTTCTTC. Protein: CSASLRVLYNEQFF.

This clone has only one observation. The gene calls are TRBV27 and TRBJ1-5, with 9 bases that match TRBD1. The CDR3 length is 15 residues. V lost 6 bases to trimming and J lost 3 bases; unmatched junction nucleotides: 6. Germline values: CDR1 MNHEY, CDR2 SMNVEV (reference sequence). The CDR3 loop is CASSSWDRVNQPQHF. The DNA of the CDR3 is TGTGCCAGCAGCTCCTGGGACAGGGTCAATCAGCCCCAGCATTTT.

V gene TRBV25-1 combines with J gene TRBJ2-6; D remains ambiguous. The germline V gene has CDR1 MGHDK and CDR2 SYGVNS. This CDR3 comprises 14 residues. V shed 4 bases and J shed 0 bases, with 4 bases lying between them. CDR3 nucleotide sequence: TGTGCCAGCAGTGGCGGCTCTGGGGCCAACGTCCTGACTTTC. Its protein product is CASSGGSGANVLTF.

The chain joins TRBV9 to TRBJ1-1; no clear D gene. Between the trimmed V and J ends, which lost 4 bases and 6 bases, there was a span of 19 bases. The CDR3 sequence is 15 residues long. Germline CDR1 and CDR2: SGDLS and YYNGEE. The CDR3 bases are TGTGCCAGCAGCCCGAGGACCTCGGAGGGTCCTGAAGCTTTCTTT. Residues: CASSPRTSEGPEAFF.

The rearrangement links TRBV28 to TRBJ2-2; 8 positions match TRBD2. Per germline, CDR1 MDHEN and CDR2 SYDVKM. This CDR3 comprises 16 residues. V was clipped by 1 base and J by 4 bases; unmatched bases: 5. CDR3 sequence reads: CASSLLASGRTGELFF. The DNA for the CDR3 is TGTGCCAGCAGTTTATTGGCTAGCGGGCGCACCGGGGAGCTGTTTTTT.

The chain is built from TRBV10-1 and TRBJ1-5; D unresolved. Germline CDR1 WNHNN, CDR2 SYGVQD (reference sequence). V gave up 3 bases and J gave up 0 bases, with 9 bases separating them. The CDR3 consists of 15 residues. CDR3 region: CASSDADYSNQPQHF. The CDR3 coding sequence is TGCGCCAGCAGTGATGCAGACTATAGCAATCAGCCCCAGCATTTT.

The chain joins TRBV30 to TRBJ1-2; D unresolved. The CDR3 runs 12 residues. Germline V gene lookup returns CDR1 GTSNPN and CDR2 SVGIG (reference sequence). V was clipped by 0 bases and J by 4 bases, with 6 bases between them. The CDR3 DNA follows: TGTGCCTGGAGTGTTTTGGCCTATGGCTACACCTTC. Translated, it gives CAWSVLAYGYTF.

This chain connects TRBV5-8 to TRBJ2-7; D unresolved. Deletions cut 9 bases from V and 3 bases from J, with 13 bases between. The CDR3 is 12 amino acids. Per the germline V gene, CDR1 is SGHTS and CDR2 is YDEGEE. CDR3 residues: CATQRPSYEQYF. The CDR3 region has the DNA TGTGCCACCCAGCGACCGAGCTACGAGCAGTACTTC.

This clone occurred once. The rearrangement uses TRBV19 and TRBJ1-5, with 7 bases fitting TRBD1. The CDR3 loop spans 14 amino acids. Per the germline V gene, CDR1 is LNHDA and CDR2 is SQIVND (reference sequence). Germline trimming cut 4 bases from V and 3 bases from J; bases unmatched to any gene: 3. DNA for the CDR3: TGTGCCAGTAGTACCACAGGGGACAATCAGCCCCAGCATTTT. Translation gives CASSTTGDNQPQHF.

This chain uses TRBV29-1 with TRBJ1-1; 7 nucleotides match TRBD1. V lost 3 bases, J lost 2 bases, and 3 bases stayed unmatched. From germline, CDR1 is SQVTM and CDR2 ANQGSEA. The CDR3 consists of 13 residues. The CDR3 region is CSVDPGGNTEAFF. In DNA form, the CDR3 reads TGCAGCGTTGACCCAGGGGGAAACACTGAAGCTTTCTTT.

J is TRBJ2-1 and V is TRBV6-1; 11 bases line up with TRBD2. The junction had 9 bases not matched to a gene; V was cut back by 2 bases and J by 9 bases. This CDR3 has 16 residues. Germline V gene sequence: CDR1 MNHNS, CDR2 SASEGT. Here the CDR3 DNA reads TGTGCCAGCAGTGAACGGCTAGCGGGGGGCCAAACTGAGCAGTTCTTC. This codes for CASSERLAGGQTEQFF.

This clone was counted between two and nine times. V and J are TRBV7-8 and TRBJ1-1; no reliable D call. Germline CDR1 SGHVS, CDR2 FQNEAQ. V was pared by 5 bases and J by 1 base, with 14 bases between. The CDR3 runs 15 residues. The CDR3 nucleotides are TGTGCCAGCAGCCCCCTGGAGACGGCGAACACTGAAGCTTTCTTT. Translation: CASSPLETANTEAFF.

This rearrangement joins TRBV19 to TRBJ2-6; D possibly corresponds to TRBD2 (5 bases). This CDR3 contains 16 residues. Trimming removed 7 bases from V and 0 bases from J, with 13 bases in between. Per germline, CDR1 LNHDA and CDR2 SQIVND (reference sequence). The CDR3 bases are TGTGCCAGTAAGGGATACGGGAACTCTGGGGCCAACGTCCTGACTTTC. This translates into CASKGYGNSGANVLTF.

J is TRBJ1-1 and V is TRBV5-4; D remains ambiguous. CDR3 length: 13 amino acids. In germline, CDR1 is SGHNT, CDR2 YYREEE (reference sequence). For the CDR3, the DNA is TGTGTTTCAGAGAGCGCTCCAAGCACTGAAGCTTTCTTT. Amino acid sequence: CVSESAPSTEAFF.

This clone was seen just once. The genes are TRBV10-3 and TRBJ1-1; the D gene is possibly TRBD1 (6 bases). V was trimmed by 6 bases and J by 5 bases, leaving 19 bases between them. The CDR3 is 15 residues long. CDR1 is ENHRY and CDR2 is SYGVKD in the germline V gene. The CDR3 nucleotides read TGTGCCATCAGGGTAACGACAGGCGAGCGGACTGAAGCTTTCTTT. Translated, it gives CAIRVTTGERTEAFF.

The rearrangement links TRBV11-2 to TRBJ2-1; tentatively, D is TRBD2 (7 bases). Trimming took 5 bases from V and 8 from J, leaving 19 bases between them. The germline CDR1 and CDR2 sequences are SGHAT and FQNNGV. CDR3 size: 15 residues. The CDR3 region is CASSVPRGPGYEQFF. The CDR3 region has the DNA TGTGCCAGCAGCGTCCCGCGGGGGCCGGGGTATGAGCAGTTCTTC.

This clone was counted a few times. CDR3 in DNA: TGTGCCAGCAGTTTGGCCCAGGGAAACACCATATATTTT. Its translation is CASSLAQGNTIYF. This chain joins TRBV12-3 or TRBV12-4 and TRBJ1-3; no firm D call. CDR3 length: 13 amino acids. The germline V and J ends were trimmed by 3 bases and 4 bases, with 7 bases remaining between them.

The chain carries TRBV10-1 and TRBJ2-3, with 11 bases identical to TRBD2. The CDR3 has 16 amino acids. Germline V gene data show CDR1 as WNHNN and CDR2 as SYGVQD (reference sequence). Trimming at V came to 3 bases and at J to 4 bases, leaving 6 bases not matched to a gene. CDR3: CASSDRLAGGPDTQYF. In DNA form, the CDR3 reads TGCGCCAGCAGTGACCGTCTAGCGGGGGGCCCAGATACGCAGTATTTT.

The chain couples TRBV25-1 to TRBJ1-2, with TRBD1 matching 10 bases. Trimming took 2 bases from V and 4 from J; bases not matched to a gene: 1. CDR1 MGHDK and CDR2 SYGVNS come from the germline V gene. The CDR3 length is 14 residues. The CDR3 is CASSERDRGYGYTF. The DNA of the CDR3 is TGTGCCAGCAGTGAACGGGACAGGGGCTATGGCTACACCTTC.

This sequence joins TRBV5-4 and TRBJ1-1; 11 positions match TRBD1. CDR3 length: 15 residues. The V gene's germline CDR1 is SGHNT and CDR2 YYREEE (reference sequence). With 5 bases clipped from V and 4 bases from J, the junction kept 7 bases outside the gene matches. The CDR3 coding sequence is TGTGCCAGCAGGTCCGGGACAGGGGGGATCACTGAAGCTTTCTTT. It yields the protein CASRSGTGGITEAFF. The variable domain in full, with the rest retrieved from reference TRBV5-4 and TRBJ1-1, is ETGVTQSPTHLIKTRGQQVTLRCSSQSGHNTVSWYQQALGQGPQFIFQYYREEENGRGNFPPRFSGLQFPNYSSELNVNALELDDSALYLCASRSGTGGITEAFFGQGTRLTVV.

This rearrangement joins TRBV5-1 to TRBJ2-2, with TRBD2 matching over 11 bases. Germline V CDR1 and CDR2: SGHRS, YFSETQ. This CDR3 is built from 18 residues. J was trimmed by 1 base and V by 2 bases; bases with no gene match: 7. The CDR3: CASSFLAGGLLNTGELFF. The DNA for the CDR3 is TGCGCCAGCAGCTTTCTAGCGGGGGGCCTCTTGAACACCGGGGAGCTGTTTTTT.

The J gene is TRBJ2-7, the V gene TRBV4-3; the D gene is possibly TRBD2 (5 bases). The germline V and J ends were trimmed by 0 bases and 2 bases, with 11 bases remaining between them. The CDR3 spans 15 residues. Per germline, CDR1 LGHNA and CDR2 YSLEER. CDR3 sequence (DNA): TGCGCCAGCAGCCAAGATCGGAATAGCGCCTACGAGCAGTACTTC. This codes for CASSQDRNSAYEQYF.

The rearrangement links TRBV6-5 to TRBJ1-6; D gene ambiguous. The germline V and J ends were trimmed by 0 bases and 7 bases, with 4 bases remaining between them. CDR3 size: 13 residues. The germline CDR1 and CDR2 sequences are MNHEY and SVGAGI. As DNA, the CDR3 is TGTGCCAGCAGTTACTCCATGAATTCACCCCTCCACTTT. Amino acid sequence: CASSYSMNSPLHF.

The chain employs TRBV5-1 and TRBJ2-1; 12 bases line up with TRBD2. This CDR3 is built from 15 residues. The V gene's germline CDR1 is SGHRS and CDR2 YFSETQ. Trimming cost V 4 bases and J 5 bases; bases outside gene matches: 4. DNA of the CDR3: TGCGCCAGCAGCGCGACTAGCGGGGGACACAATGAGCAGTTCTTC. Protein product: CASSATSGGHNEQFF. Combining the CDR3 with reference TRBV5-1 and TRBJ2-1 gives the whole variable domain KAGVTQTPRYLIKTRGQQVTLSCSPISGHRSVSWYQQTPGQGLQFLFEYFSETQRNKGNFPGRFSGRQFSNSRSEMNVSTLELGDSALYLCASSATSGGHNEQFFGPGTRLTVL.